Each of the 20 T cell receptor beta chains below was sequenced from the same sample in a study of CXCR3-negative and CXCR3-positive naive CD8 T cells. UMI-labeled 5' RACE yielded the TRB cDNA libraries. TCRdb reprocessed the 5' RACE reads, keeping one entry per CDR3 protein, no DNA. In total, the table holds some 48,000 distinct CDR3 sequences. Sequenced input: naive CXCR3- CD8+ T cells from blood. The subset denotes: CD45RO-CCR7+CD27+CD95- naive CD8+ T cells lacking CXCR3 (TNR3-). These receptors were taken from a human donor in good health. Some clones in this sample may be carry-over from other donors' samples.

V gene TRBV14 combines with J gene TRBJ2-3; there is no DNA to check the TCRdb D call of TRBD1. CDR3 length: 14 residues. CDR1 is SGHDN, CDR2 FVKESK, per germline. The CDR3 reads CASSPDRATDTQYF.

The V and J genes are TRBV28 and TRBJ2-5; TCRdb reports TRBD1, a call that lacks DNA to check it against. Germline loops: CDR1 MDHEN, CDR2 SYDVKM. The CDR3 contains 17 residues. The CDR3 here is CASSFRRTGQAQETQYF.

The chain has TRBV29-1 and TRBJ2-2. The CDR3 sequence is 13 residues long. Germline lookup yields CDR1 SQVTM and CDR2 ANQGSEA. CDR3 in amino acids: CSVVWANTGELFF.

The chain uses TRBV28 and TRBJ2-5; TCRdb calls TRBD1, which cannot be checked without DNA. This CDR3 contains 14 residues. Germline lookup yields CDR1 MDHEN and CDR2 SYDVKM. CDR3 region: CASSLLQGQETQYF.

The gene calls are TRBV28 and TRBJ2-2. Germline V gene sequence: CDR1 MDHEN, CDR2 SYDVKM. The CDR3 has 14 residues. This chain's CDR3 is CASSLLWDTGELFF.

This rearrangement joins TRBV6-2 or TRBV6-3 to TRBJ1-6; the TCRdb call, TRBD1, lacks DNA for checking. Looked up from germline, CDR1 is MNHEY and CDR2 is SVGEGT. The CDR3 covers 19 residues. CDR3 protein: CASSYTTGTRTTAISPLHF.

J is TRBJ2-7 and V is TRBV4-2. The germline V gene has CDR1 LGHNA and CDR2 YNFKEQ. The CDR3 has 14 amino acids. This chain's CDR3 is CASSQEATSYEQYF.

The chain employs TRBV29-1 and TRBJ2-7; TCRdb's D call, TRBD1, is unchecked because there is no DNA. Germline CDR1 and CDR2: SQVTM and ANQGSEA. The CDR3 has 13 amino acids. CDR3: CSVRGPGSYEQYF.

This chain's CDR3 is CATKGQGNYEQYF. V is TRBV15 and J is TRBJ2-7; TCRdb designates TRBD1, a call that cannot be tested without DNA. The length of the CDR3 is 13 residues. The V gene's germline CDR1 is LNHNV and CDR2 YYDKDF (reference sequence).

V and J are TRBV10-1 and TRBJ2-6; as DNA is missing, the TRBD1 call by TCRdb cannot be tested. CDR1 is WNHNN, CDR2 SYGVQD, per germline (reference sequence). The CDR3 is 17 amino acids. The CDR3 sequence: CASSVMDIRSGANVLTF.

This chain uses TRBV12-3 or TRBV12-4 with TRBJ1-1; TCRdb indicates TRBD1, and absent DNA this call remains unverified. CDR3 size: 14 residues. CDR3: CASSSTGRYTEAFF.

The chain couples TRBV12-3 or TRBV12-4 to TRBJ2-5; checking the TCRdb D call of TRBD2 is not possible without DNA. The CDR3 consists of 15 residues. The CDR3 loop reads CASRAGLGAEETQYF.

V gene TRBV5-1 combines with J gene TRBJ2-1; TCRdb's assignment of TRBD2 cannot be checked, as there is no DNA. The CDR3 consists of 20 residues. In germline, CDR1 is SGHRS, CDR2 YFSETQ. This chain's CDR3 is CASSLAGLAGGPGAYNEQFF.

The V call is TRBV20-1, the J call TRBJ2-1. Germline V gives CDR1 DFQATT, CDR2 SNEGSKA (reference sequence). The CDR3 extends over 13 amino acids. The CDR3 here is CSASSGNYNEQFF.

The chain couples TRBV4-3 to TRBJ1-1. This CDR3 is built from 14 residues. The germline CDR1 and CDR2 sequences are LGHNA and YSLEER. CDR3 sequence: CASSQEGMNTEAFF.

The chain is built from TRBV7-9 and TRBJ2-5. CDR3 length: 13 amino acids. CDR1 is SEHNR and CDR2 is FQNEAQ in the germline V gene (reference sequence). The CDR3 loop is CASSLALTETQYF.

This chain uses TRBV4-1 with TRBJ1-3. Germline V gene lookup returns CDR1 MGHRA and CDR2 YSYEKL. The CDR3 is made up of 14 amino acids. The CDR3 is CASSHPLSDNTIYF.

The rearrangement joins TRBV28 to TRBJ2-7; TCRdb's D call, TRBD2, is unchecked because there is no DNA. CDR1 MDHEN and CDR2 SYDVKM come from the germline V gene. The CDR3 runs 18 residues. This CDR3 reads CASSLLALAGTGVYEQYF.

The chain recombines TRBV19 with TRBJ2-2; TCRdb names TRBD1, which stays unverified in the absence of DNA. CDR3 length equals 13 residues. Looked up from germline, CDR1 is LNHDA and CDR2 is SQIVND (reference sequence). The CDR3 sequence is CASSIESAPKLFF.

The V and J genes are TRBV6-1 and TRBJ1-6; there is no DNA to check the TCRdb D call of TRBD1. Germline-derived CDR1 and CDR2 are MNHNS and SASEGT. The CDR3 has 16 amino acids. CDR3 residues: CASSEAGGWGNSPLHF.